This T cell receptor (beta chain) stems from a study of OX40 agonist ivuxolimab in advanced cancers. Study details: Treatment of patients was with ivuxolimab, an agonistic anti-OX40 (CD134) antibody. Study-wide points: In CD8+ T cells, expanded clones were on average more numerous than in CD4+.

This clone turned up a few times. The target antigen is unknown. This table comes from immunoSEQ multiplex PCR, and its TCRdb copy is limited to in-frame clones, with some not included. The sample has roughly 96,000 clones, more than 80% seen once. Sampling times: baseline, cycle 4 day 1, cycle 7 day 1. CDR1 SGDLS and CDR2 YYNGEE come from the germline V gene. V lost 4 bases to trimming and J lost 8 bases; unmatched junction nucleotides: 10. CDR3 length: 14 residues. The V call is TRBV9, the J call TRBJ1-1, with 8 bases lining up with TRBD1. This TCR derives from an adult with an advanced solid tumor such as melanoma, head and neck, liver or kidney cancer. This material consisted of CD4+ or CD8+ T cells sorted from blood, taken in a trial of the OX40 agonist ivuxolimab. The chain's CDR3 is CASSRTVTGVEAFF. DNA for the CDR3: TGTGCCAGCAGCCGTACGGTGACAGGGGTCGAAGCTTTCTTT. Complete variable domain (other parts from reference TRBV9 and TRBJ1-1): DSGVTQTPKHLITATGQRVTLRCSPRSGDLSVYWYQQSLDQGLQFLIQYYNGEERAKGNILERFSAQQFPDLHSELNLSSLELGDSALYFCASSRTVTGVEAFFGQGTRLTVV.